The sequence of this T cell receptor (beta chain) was determined in a study of blood T cell repertoires in COVID-19. Across the study: From the United States, Italy and Spain came samples of acute and convalescent COVID-19. PBMCs, B-cell-depleted T cells, or T cells provided the cDNA or gDNA that made up the material.

Per the original data handling: Reference gene primer amplification in the assay estimated nucleated cell counts. Only in-frame clones appear in the TCRdb table, and some are missing; sequencing was by immunoSEQ multiplex PCR. The DNA was the basis for D and trimming; V, J and clone size are from that table. The table includes some 66,000 clones, roughly three quarters detected once. The CDR3 is 16 amino acids. V gave up 1 base and J gave up 4 bases; unmatched junction bases: 7. From germline, CDR1 is SGHRS and CDR2 YFSETQ. This TCR was recovered from a woman older than 75 with acute or convalescent COVID-19. The sequencing sample was made of peripheral blood. The chain has TRBV5-1 and TRBJ2-2, with 7 bases identical to TRBD2. Here the CDR3 reads CASSLRAGVATGELFF. The DNA for the CDR3 is TGCGCCAGCAGCTTGAGGGCGGGAGTCGCCACCGGGGAGCTGTTTTTT.